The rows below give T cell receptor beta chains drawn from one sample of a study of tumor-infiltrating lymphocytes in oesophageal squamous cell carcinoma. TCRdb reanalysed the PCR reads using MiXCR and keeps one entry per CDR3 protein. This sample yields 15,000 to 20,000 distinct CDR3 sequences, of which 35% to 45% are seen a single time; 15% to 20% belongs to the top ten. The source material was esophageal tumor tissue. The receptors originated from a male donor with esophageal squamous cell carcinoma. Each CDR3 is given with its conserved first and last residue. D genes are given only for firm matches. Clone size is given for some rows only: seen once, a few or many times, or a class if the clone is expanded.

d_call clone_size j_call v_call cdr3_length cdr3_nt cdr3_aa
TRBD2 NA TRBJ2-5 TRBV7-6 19 TGTGCCAGCAGCTCCCCCGGAAAAGCGGGACTAGCGGGAGGGAGGGAGCAGTACTTC CASSSPGKAGLAGGREQYF
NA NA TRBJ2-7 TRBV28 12 TGTGCCAGCGGGTCCGACTCCTACGAGCAGTACTTC CASGSDSYEQYF
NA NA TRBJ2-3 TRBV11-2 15 TGTGCCAGCAGCTTATTGAGGCAAAACACAGATACGCAGTATTTT CASSLLRQNTDTQYF
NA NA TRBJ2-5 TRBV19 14 TGTGCCAGTAGTATGTCCGGGAACACAGATACGCAGTACTTC CASSMSGNTDTQYF
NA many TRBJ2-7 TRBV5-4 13 TGTGCCAGCAGCTCCTACCCTAGCTACGAGCAGTACTTC CASSSYPSYEQYF
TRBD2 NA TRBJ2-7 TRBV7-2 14 TGTGCCAGCAGCTTTCGACTAGCGGTTTACGAGCAGTACTTC CASSFRLAVYEQYF
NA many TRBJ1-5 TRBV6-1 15 TGTGCCAGCAGTGGGGGGCTGAGGGGGGATCAGCCCCAGCATTTT CASSGGLRGDQPQHF
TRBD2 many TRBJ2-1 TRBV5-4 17 TGTGCCAGCAGCGGGACTAGCGGGGGGGCCTTAAGCAATGAGCAGTTCTTC CASSGTSGGALSNEQFF
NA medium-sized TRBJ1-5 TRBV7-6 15 TGTGCCAGCAGCTTAATGGGGGGGACCGGGCAGCCCCAGCATTTT CASSLMGGTGQPQHF
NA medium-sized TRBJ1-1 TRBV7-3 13 TGTGCCAGCAGCCAGACTCCCGACACTGAAGCTTTCTTT CASSQTPDTEAFF
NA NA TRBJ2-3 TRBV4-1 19 TGCGCCAGCAGCCAAACCGGCCAGGAATTTGATGCTAGCACAGATACGCAGTATTTT CASSQTGQEFDASTDTQYF
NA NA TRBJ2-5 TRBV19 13 TGTGCCAGTAGTCCACGGGCCCTGGAGACCCAGTACTTC CASSPRALETQYF
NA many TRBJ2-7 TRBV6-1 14 TGTGCCAGCAGTTCGACAACCCCAGTGGACGAGCAGTACTTC CASSSTTPVDEQYF
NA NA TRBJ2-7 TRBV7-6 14 TGTGCTAGCAGCTTAGAGGGGGACCCCTACGAGCAGTACTTC CASSLEGDPYEQYF
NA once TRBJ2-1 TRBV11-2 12 TGTGCCAGCAGCTTAGTTGCGTACGAGCAGTTCTTC CASSLVAYEQFF
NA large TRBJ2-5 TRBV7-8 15 TGTGCCAGCAGCCCCGACGGGCGACTACAAGAGACCCAGTACTTC CASSPDGRLQETQYF
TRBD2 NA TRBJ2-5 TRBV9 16 TGTGCCAGCAGCGTAGCTACCGCGGGGGGCCAAGAGACCCAGTACTTC CASSVATAGGQETQYF
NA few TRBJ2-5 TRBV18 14 TGTGCCAGCTCACCAAGACTAGAAATGGAGACCCAGTACTTC CASSPRLEMETQYF
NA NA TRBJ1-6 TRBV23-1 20 NA CASSRPGGRLLSGLWLHLRF
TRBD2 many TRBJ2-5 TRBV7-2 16 TGTGCCAGCAGCTCCTCCGGGACTAGCGGTCCTGGGGCCCAGTACTTC CASSSSGTSGPGAQYF
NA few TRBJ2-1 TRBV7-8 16 TGTGCCAGCAGCTGGGGGGGCGGGACCTCTTACAATGAGCAGTTCTTC CASSWGGGTSYNEQFF
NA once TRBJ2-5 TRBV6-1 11 TGTGCCAGCGGGTCTACGCAGGAGGAGTACTTC CASGSTQEEYF
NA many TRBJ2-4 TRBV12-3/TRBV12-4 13 TGTGCCAGCAGTTACGGCGGCTCAGACATTCAGTACTTC CASSYGGSDIQYF
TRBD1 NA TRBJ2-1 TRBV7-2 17 TGTGCCAGCAGCTTAGTGGTGGGACAGGGTCGGGACAATGAGCAGTTCTTC CASSLVVGQGRDNEQFF
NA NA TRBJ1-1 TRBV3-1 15 TGTGCCAGCAGCCCCTACCCGGAGAAGAACACTGAAGCTTTCTTT CASSPYPEKNTEAFF
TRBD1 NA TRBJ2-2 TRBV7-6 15 TGTGCCAGCAGCTTAGATACAGGGGCCACCGGGGAGCTGTTTTTT CASSLDTGATGELFF
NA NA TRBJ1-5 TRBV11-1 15 TGTGCCAGCAGCTTAACCGACGGGAGCAATCAGCCCCAGCATTTT CASSLTDGSNQPQHF
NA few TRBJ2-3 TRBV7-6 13 TGTGCCAGCAGGGCACTAGGCACAGATACGCAGTATTTT CASRALGTDTQYF
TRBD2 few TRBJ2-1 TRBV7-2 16 TGTGCCAGCAGCTTAGCGGGTCCGGGACTAGGAGGTGAGCAGTTCTTC CASSLAGPGLGGEQFF
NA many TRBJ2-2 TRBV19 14 TGTGCCAGTAGTATGCGCCAGGGGACCGGGGAGCTGTTTTTT CASSMRQGTGELFF
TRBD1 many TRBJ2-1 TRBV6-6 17 TGTGCCAGCAGTTACGACCCCCGGGACAGGGGCGGTAATGAGCAGTTCTTC CASSYDPRDRGGNEQFF
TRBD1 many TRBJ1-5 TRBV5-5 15 TGTGCCAGCAGTCCTACAGGGGCAGGCAATCAGCCCCAGCATTTT CASSPTGAGNQPQHF
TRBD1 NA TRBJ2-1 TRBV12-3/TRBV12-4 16 TGTGCCAGCAGTCCCCCGGGACAGGATCTATACAATGAGCAGTTCTTC CASSPPGQDLYNEQFF
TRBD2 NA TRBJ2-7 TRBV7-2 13 TGTGCCAGCAGCCGACTAGCGGAAAGTCTGCAGTACTTC CASSRLAESLQYF
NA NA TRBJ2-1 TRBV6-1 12 TGTGCCAGCAGTCGCAATGGCGATGAGCAGTTCTTC CASSRNGDEQFF
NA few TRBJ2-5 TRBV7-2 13 TGTGCCAGCAGCAAACAAGCCCAGGAGACCCAGTACTTC CASSKQAQETQYF
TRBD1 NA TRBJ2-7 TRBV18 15 TGTGCCAGCTCACCGCCCGGGACAGGGTTCGGCGAGCAGTACTTC CASSPPGTGFGEQYF
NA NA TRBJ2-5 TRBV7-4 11 TGTGCCAGCAGCGCTGGACAGACCCAGTACTTC CASSAGQTQYF
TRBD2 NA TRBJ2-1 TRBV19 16 TGTGCCAGTAGCACGGGACTAGCGGGAGCAGTAGGGGAGCAGTTCTTC CASSTGLAGAVGEQFF
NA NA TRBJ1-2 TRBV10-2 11 TGCGCCAGCAGGGTGAATGATGGCTACACCTTC CASRVNDGYTF
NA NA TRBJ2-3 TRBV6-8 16 TGTGCCAGCAGCCTCAGGCCGGGCGGGTACGCAGATACGCAGTATTTT CASSLRPGGYADTQYF
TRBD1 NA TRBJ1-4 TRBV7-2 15 TGTGCCAGCAGCTTCCTACAGGGGAAGGGGGAAAAACTGTTTTTT CASSFLQGKGEKLFF
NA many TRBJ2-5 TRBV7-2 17 TGTGCCAGCAGTTACTTGATCGGGCGTCCCTCCCTTCAGACCCAGTACTTC CASSYLIGRPSLQTQYF
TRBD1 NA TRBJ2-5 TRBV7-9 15 TGTGCCAGCAGCTTATCCCGACAGGGACAAGAGACCCAGTACTTC CASSLSRQGQETQYF
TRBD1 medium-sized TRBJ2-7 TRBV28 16 TGTGCCAGCACCTCCCGGACAGGGCTGCATAATTCACCCCTCCACTTC CASTSRTGLHNSPLHF
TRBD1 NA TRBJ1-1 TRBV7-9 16 TGTGCCAGCAGCCACCGGGACAGGGGAATGAACACTGAAGCTTTCTTT CASSHRDRGMNTEAFF
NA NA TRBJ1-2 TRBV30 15 TGTGCCTGGAGCCGCCAGGGCGTTTTGAGGGGGGGCTACACCTTC CAWSRQGVLRGGYTF
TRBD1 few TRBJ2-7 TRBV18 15 TGTGCCAGCTCCCAACGGACAGGGGGGTCCTACGAGCAGTACTTC CASSQRTGGSYEQYF
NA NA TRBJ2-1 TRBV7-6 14 TGTGCCAGCAGCCATAGGGGGAGGGCCAATGAGCAGTTCTTC CASSHRGRANEQFF
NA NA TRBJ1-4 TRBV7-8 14 TGTGCCAGCAGCTTAGGGGCGGGGTTGGAAAAACTGTTTTTT CASSLGAGLEKLFF
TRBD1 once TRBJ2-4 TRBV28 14 TGTGCCAGCAGTTCTCAGGGGGCGGGGTACATTCAGTACTTC CASSSQGAGYIQYF
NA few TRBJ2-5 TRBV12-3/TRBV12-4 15 TGTGCCAGCACCCAAGGGAGGACGGCCCAAGAGACCCAGTACTTC CASTQGRTAQETQYF